A single sample is the source of the 17 T cell receptor beta chains below, sequenced in a study of blood T cell repertoires in COVID-19. Sequenced by immunoSEQ multiplex PCR; TCRdb stores in-frame clones only, minus some. The sample holds roughly 240,000 clones, roughly 85% seen once. The sequenced sample consisted of PBMCs or T cells enriched from blood (not recorded which). These receptors were taken from a woman aged 45 to 65 with acute COVID-19.

This clone has just one count. The V and J genes are TRBV6-2 or TRBV6-3 and TRBJ1-2; no reliable D call. Trimming took 2 bases from V and 4 from J, leaving 8 bases between them. Per the germline V gene, CDR1 is MNHEY and CDR2 is SVGEGT. The CDR3 runs to 13 residues. CDR3 DNA sequence: TGTGCCAGCAGTTACGGAGCGTTCTATGGCTACACCTTC. As protein: CASSYGAFYGYTF.

This clone has only a few counts. The V call is TRBV7-3, the J call TRBJ1-1; 7 bases map to TRBD1. The CDR3 spans 14 residues. V was clipped by 5 bases and J by 0 bases; unmatched bases: 3. CDR1 is SGHTA, CDR2 FQGTGA, per germline. In DNA form, the CDR3 reads TGTGCCAGCAGCCGGGACAGCATGAACACTGAAGCTTTCTTT. It yields the protein CASSRDSMNTEAFF.

The J gene is TRBJ1-5, the V gene TRBV7-9; D perhaps matches TRBD1 (5 bases). Germline V CDR1 and CDR2: SEHNR, FQNEAQ (reference sequence). The CDR3 has 15 amino acids. V shed 2 bases and J shed 5 bases, with 13 bases lying between them. The CDR3, as DNA: TGTGCCAGCAGCTTATCAAAGGGGTTAGATCAGCCCCAGCATTTT. Its protein is CASSLSKGLDQPQHF.

The genes are TRBV6-5 and TRBJ1-1; maybe TRBD1 (6 bases). CDR3 length: 14 residues. The V and J ends lost 0 bases and 2 bases respectively, with 7 bases between them. Germline V gives CDR1 MNHEY, CDR2 SVGAGI. CDR3 protein: CASSYSGTNTEAFF. In DNA, the CDR3 is TGTGCCAGCAGTTACTCCGGGACAAACACTGAAGCTTTCTTT.

The chain joins TRBV6-5 to TRBJ1-2; 9 bases are shared with TRBD1. Germline trimming cut 6 bases from V and 7 bases from J; bases unmatched to any gene: 6. This CDR3 has 13 residues. Per germline, CDR1 MNHEY and CDR2 SVGAGI. The CDR3 reads CASSRGQGLGYTF. As DNA, the CDR3 is TGTGCCAGCAGCCGCGGACAGGGGCTTGGCTACACCTTC.

The chain couples TRBV2 to TRBJ1-5; TRBD1 matches 7 bases. Looked up from germline, CDR1 is SNHLY and CDR2 is FYNNEI. Trimming took 7 bases from V and 6 from J; bases not matched to a gene: 9. The CDR3 length is 14 residues. The CDR3 region is CASTEGQSSQPQHF. CDR3 nucleotide sequence: TGTGCCAGCACCGAGGGACAGTCCAGTCAGCCCCAGCATTTT.

The V and J genes are TRBV5-4 and TRBJ1-2, with 9 bases aligning to TRBD1. CDR3 size: 14 residues. Germline CDR1 and CDR2: SGHNT and YYREEE (reference sequence). V was pared by 4 bases and J by 8 bases, with 9 bases of the junction left unmatched. The CDR3 nucleotides are TGTGCCAGCAGCGGCATTGACAGGGGGTCAGGCTACACCTTC. Protein product: CASSGIDRGSGYTF.

CDR3 coding DNA: TGTGCCAGCAGCTTATTAGGCGCGGGTGGCTACACCTTC. Translating it yields CASSLLGAGGYTF. This chain links TRBV5-6 with TRBJ1-2; the D is unclear. Trimming removed 2 bases at V and 7 bases at J, with 12 bases between. The germline V gene encodes CDR1 SGHDT and CDR2 YYEEEE. This CDR3 has 13 residues.

This rearrangement joins TRBV30 to TRBJ1-3; D is unclear. This CDR3 is 14 amino acids long. Germline V lookup: CDR1 GTSNPN, CDR2 SVGIG (reference sequence). Trimming removed 2 bases from V and 0 bases from J, with 8 bases in between. CDR3 residues: CAWSPGNSGNTIYF. CDR3 nucleotides: TGTGCCTGGAGTCCTGGCAACTCTGGAAACACCATATATTTT.

The chain's CDR3 is CASSPYSGSSNYGYTF. CDR3 bases: TGTGCCAGCAGCCCCTATAGCGGATCTTCTAACTATGGCTACACCTTC. The chain employs TRBV5-4 and TRBJ1-2; D gene ambiguous. The CDR3 runs to 16 residues. Germline V gene data show CDR1 as SGHNT and CDR2 as YYREEE (reference sequence). Between the trimmed V and J ends, which lost 4 bases and 0 bases, there was a span of 16 bases.

In its sample, this clone was seen a few times. The chain has TRBV10-3 and TRBJ2-5; D may be TRBD2 (5 bases). The CDR3 contains 10 residues. V lost 11 bases, J lost 3 bases, and 7 bases lay in between. Germline V CDR1 and CDR2: ENHRY, SYGVKD. The CDR3 here is CASGEETQYF. The CDR3, as DNA: TGTGCCTCCGGGGAAGAGACCCAGTACTTC.

The chain has TRBV7-8 and TRBJ2-3, with D perhaps matching TRBD2 (6 bases). CDR3 length: 14 amino acids. V lost 2 bases and J lost 5, with 11 bases in between. CDR1 is SGHVS, CDR2 FQNEAQ, per germline. The chain's CDR3 is CASSLRLGIDTQYF. The CDR3, as DNA: TGTGCCAGCAGCTTAAGACTAGGAATAGATACGCAGTATTTT.

The gene calls are TRBV11-2 and TRBJ1-2, with 7 positions matching TRBD1. J was trimmed by 3 bases and V by 0 bases; bases with no gene match: 4. From germline, CDR1 is SGHAT and CDR2 FQNNGV. This CDR3 has 15 residues. CDR3 sequence (DNA): TGTGCCAGCAGCTTAGAGGGACAGTCCTACTATGGCTACACCTTC. Protein product: CASSLEGQSYYGYTF.

V and J are TRBV12-5 and TRBJ1-3; 7 bases are shared with TRBD1. The germline gives CDR1 LGHNT, CDR2 FRNRAP. This CDR3 is 17 amino acids long. V lost 4 bases to trimming and J lost 4 bases; unmatched junction nucleotides: 13. The DNA of the CDR3 is TGTGCTAGTGGTTCCCAAGTTAACAGGGGTTCCGGAAACACCATATATTTT. It encodes CASGSQVNRGSGNTIYF.

This clone was seen just once. CDR3 amino acids: CASSPRRGAAYEQYF. DNA of the CDR3: TGTGCCAGCAGTCCCCGGCGGGGGGCGGCGTACGAGCAGTACTTC. The chain has TRBV6-2 or TRBV6-3 and TRBJ2-7; 8 bases fit TRBD2. Germline values: CDR1 MNHEY, CDR2 SVGEGT. The CDR3 has 15 amino acids. Trimming removed 5 bases from V and 4 bases from J; junction bases left unmatched: 10.

This clone was seen only a few times. The gene calls are TRBV7-3 and TRBJ2-2; possible D gene TRBD1, 6 bases. The CDR3 covers 15 residues. Germline CDR1 is SGHTA and CDR2 is FQGTGA. V dropped 3 bases and J dropped 0 bases, with 8 bases sitting between them. Written as DNA, the CDR3 is TGTGCCAGCAGCTTGACAGGATCGAACACCGGGGAGCTGTTTTTT. Residues: CASSLTGSNTGELFF.

This clone was seen just once. The chain couples TRBV25-1 to TRBJ1-1; no clear D. Between the trimmed V and J ends, which lost 2 bases and 7 bases, there was a span of 8 bases. CDR3 length equals 12 residues. The V gene's germline CDR1 is MGHDK and CDR2 SYGVNS. The CDR3 loop is CASSESGGEAFF. The CDR3 DNA sequence: TGTGCCAGCAGTGAAAGTGGCGGTGAAGCTTTCTTT.